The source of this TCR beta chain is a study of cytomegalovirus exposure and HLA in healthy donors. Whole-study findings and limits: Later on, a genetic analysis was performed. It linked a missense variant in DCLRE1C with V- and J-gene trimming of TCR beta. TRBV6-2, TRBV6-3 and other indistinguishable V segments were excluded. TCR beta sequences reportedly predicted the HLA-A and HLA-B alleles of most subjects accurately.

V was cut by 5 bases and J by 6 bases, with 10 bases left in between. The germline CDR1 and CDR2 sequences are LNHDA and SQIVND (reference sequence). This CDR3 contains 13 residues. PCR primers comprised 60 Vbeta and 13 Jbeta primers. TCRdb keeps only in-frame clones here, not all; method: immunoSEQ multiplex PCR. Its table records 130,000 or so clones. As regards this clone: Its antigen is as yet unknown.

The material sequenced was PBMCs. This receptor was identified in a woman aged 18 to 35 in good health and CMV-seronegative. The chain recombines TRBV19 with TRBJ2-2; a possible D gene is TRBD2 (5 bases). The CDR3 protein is CASSVGEAGELFF. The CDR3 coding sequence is TGTGCCAGTAGTGTGGGAGAGGCCGGGGAGCTGTTTTTT. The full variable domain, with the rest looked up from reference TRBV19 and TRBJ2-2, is DGGITQSPKYLFRKEGQNVTLSCEQNLNHDAMYWYRQDPGQGLRLIYYSQIVNDFQKGDIAEGYSVSREKKESFPLTVTSAQKNPTAFYLCASSVGEAGELFFGEGSRLTVL.